This T cell receptor (beta chain) comes out of a study of PD-1 blockade in mismatch repair-deficient tumors. All patients were mismatch repair deficient, assessed by either PCR or immunohistochemistry. Germline V CDR1 and CDR2: MNHNY, SVGAGI (reference sequence). CDR3 size: 16 residues. Trimming shortened V by 2 bases and J by 3 bases, and 13 bases separated the two germline ends. Sequencing was performed with immunoSEQ multiplex PCR; in TCRdb, only in-frame clones are kept and a portion is missing. The sample contains just under 65,000 clones, around 88% of which appear only once. The receptor's source is an adult with mismatch repair-deficient cancer. This chain links TRBV6-6 with TRBJ2-2; a weak D match, TRBD1 (5 bases). The sample was peripheral blood, taken 52 weeks after starting pembrolizumab. This chain's CDR3 is CASSYGQGSHTGELFF. The DNA for the CDR3 is TGTGCCAGCAGTTACGGGCAGGGATCGCACACCGGGGAGCTGTTTTTT.